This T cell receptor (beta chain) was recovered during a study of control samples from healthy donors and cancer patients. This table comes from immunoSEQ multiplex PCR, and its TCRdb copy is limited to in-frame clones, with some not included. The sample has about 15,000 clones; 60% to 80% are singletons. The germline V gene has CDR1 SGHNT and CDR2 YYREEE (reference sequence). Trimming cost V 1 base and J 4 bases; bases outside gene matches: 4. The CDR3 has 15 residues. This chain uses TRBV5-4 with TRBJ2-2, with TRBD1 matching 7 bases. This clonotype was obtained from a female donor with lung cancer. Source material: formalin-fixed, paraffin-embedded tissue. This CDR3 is CASSLQGVRTGELFF. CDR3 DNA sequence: TGTGCCAGCAGCTTGCAGGGGGTCCGCACCGGGGAGCTGTTTTTT. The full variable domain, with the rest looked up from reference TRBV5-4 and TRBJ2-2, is ETGVTQSPTHLIKTRGQQVTLRCSSQSGHNTVSWYQQALGQGPQFIFQYYREEENGRGNFPPRFSGLQFPNYSSELNVNALELDDSALYLCASSLQGVRTGELFFGEGSRLTVL.